This T cell receptor (beta chain) was profiled in a study of OX40 agonist ivuxolimab in advanced cancers. Whole-study results and caveats: Part of the nonresponder group also had normalized T-cell clonal expansion that was low.

TCRdb keeps only in-frame clones here, not all; method: immunoSEQ multiplex PCR. The sample holds roughly 65,000 clones, 88% seen once. The CDR3 has 15 amino acids. Germline CDR1 is SGHRS and CDR2 is YFSETQ. Trimming removed 0 bases at V and 2 bases at J, with 9 bases between. Worth noting for this clone: What it binds is not known.

The chain carries TRBV5-1 and TRBJ1-3, with D perhaps matching TRBD1 (5 bases). The sample consisted of CD4+ or CD8+ T cells sorted from blood, taken in a trial of the OX40 agonist ivuxolimab. This receptor was identified in an adult with an advanced solid tumor such as melanoma, head and neck, liver or kidney cancer. The CDR3 spells CASSLGWGTGNTIYF. The CDR3 DNA is TGCGCCAGCAGCTTGGGTTGGGGCACTGGAAACACCATATATTTT.